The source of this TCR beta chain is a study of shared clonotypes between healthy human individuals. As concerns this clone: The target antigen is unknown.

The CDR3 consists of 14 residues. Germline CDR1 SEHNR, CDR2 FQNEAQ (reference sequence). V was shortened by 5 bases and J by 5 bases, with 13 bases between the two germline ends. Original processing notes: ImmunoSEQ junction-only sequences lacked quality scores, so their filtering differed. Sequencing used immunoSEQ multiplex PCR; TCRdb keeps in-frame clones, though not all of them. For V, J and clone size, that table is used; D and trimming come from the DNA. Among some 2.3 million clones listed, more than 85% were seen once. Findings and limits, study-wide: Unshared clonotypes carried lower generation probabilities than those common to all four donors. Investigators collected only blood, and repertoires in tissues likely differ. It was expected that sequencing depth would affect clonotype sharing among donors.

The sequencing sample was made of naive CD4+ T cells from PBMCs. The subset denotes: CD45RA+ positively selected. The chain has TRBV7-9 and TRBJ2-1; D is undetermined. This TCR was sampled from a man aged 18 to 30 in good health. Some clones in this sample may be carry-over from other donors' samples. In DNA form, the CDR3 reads TGTGCCAGCAGCCCACGTAGGACCGACAATGAGCAGTTCTTC. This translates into CASSPRRTDNEQFF.